This T cell receptor (beta chain) was found in a study of blood T cell repertoires in COVID-19. In the study overall: In each case, the material was cDNA or gDNA derived from T cells, B-cell-depleted T cells, or PBMCs.

Original methodology: Estimates of nucleated cell counts were drawn from the amplification of reference gene primers. Generated by immunoSEQ multiplex PCR, the TCRdb table keeps only in-frame clones and is missing some. V, J and clone size are taken as reported in that table, and D and trimming were inferred from the DNA itself. The repertoire has around 68,000 clones, about 90% of them found once; the top ten carry 2% to 2.5%. J lost 4 bases, V lost 2 bases, and 6 bases had no gene match. Germline lookup yields CDR1 MNHNS and CDR2 SASEGT. The length of the CDR3 is 16 residues. The receptor's source is a human donor in a cohort sampled during active COVID-19. V gene TRBV6-1 combines with J gene TRBJ1-2, with 11 positions matching TRBD1. Sequenced: peripheral blood. In DNA form, the CDR3 reads TGTGCCAGCAGTGAATCTTCGGGACAGGGGGGCTATGGCTACACCTTC. Translation: CASSESSGQGGYGYTF.